The next 29 T cell receptor beta chains were all read from a single sample in a study of T cell changes during pregnancy in multiple sclerosis. Libraries were prepared by immunoSEQ multiplex PCR; TCRdb keeps only in-frame clonotypes and omits some of them. The profile shows about 39,000 clones, 94% of them singletons. The material was CD4+ T cells from peripheral blood mononuclear cells, obtained after pregnancy. Receptors were obtained from a female donor with multiple sclerosis, enrolled in a pregnancy study.

This chain connects TRBV7-9 to TRBJ1-6, with D unresolved. CDR1 and CDR2 (germline): SEHNR, FQNEAQ (reference sequence). The CDR3 is 16 amino acids. Trimming removed 3 bases from V and 0 bases from J, with 9 bases in between. For the CDR3, the DNA is TGTGCCAGCAGCTTGGGCCAAAGCTCCTATAATTCACCCCTCCACTTT. Translated: CASSLGQSSYNSPLHF.

This clone occurred a few times. The chain links TRBV7-9 to TRBJ2-4; D might be TRBD2 (7 bases). Germline V gene data show CDR1 as SEHNR and CDR2 as FQNEAQ (reference sequence). The CDR3 is 15 residues long. The V and J ends lost 5 bases and 0 bases respectively, with 11 bases between them. The CDR3 here is CASSLGGLAKNIQYF. CDR3 sequence (DNA): TGTGCCAGCAGCCTCGGGGGGCTAGCCAAAAACATTCAGTACTTC.

V is TRBV7-9 and J is TRBJ1-1; no clear D gene. Germline CDR1 SEHNR, CDR2 FQNEAQ (reference sequence). The CDR3 totals 13 residues. Between the trimmed V and J ends, which lost 3 bases and 0 bases, there was a span of 5 bases. The CDR3 DNA reads TGTGCCAGCAGCTTCGCGATGAACACTGAAGCTTTCTTT. It specifies CASSFAMNTEAFF.

V is TRBV25-1 and J is TRBJ1-5; maybe TRBD1 (6 bases). Trimming shortened V by 4 bases and J by 4 bases, and 17 bases separated the two germline ends. Germline CDR1 reads MGHDK; CDR2 reads SYGVNS. This CDR3 is built from 16 residues. The CDR3 coding sequence is TGTGCCAGCAGTGCAAAGGATCAGGGGCCGAATCAGCCCCAGCATTTT. Translation: CASSAKDQGPNQPQHF.

This sequence joins TRBV7-6 and TRBJ1-2; D unresolved. The CDR3 totals 14 residues. Germline assignment: CDR1 SGHVS and CDR2 FNYEAQ. The ends were cut back, 2 bases at V and 7 bases at J, with 14 bases in the middle. CDR3 DNA: TGTGCCAGCAGCTTAAGGGTTACGGGAGGTGGCTACACCTTC. Protein: CASSLRVTGGGYTF.

This clone was recorded a few times. The rearrangement links TRBV12-5 to TRBJ1-3, with unresolved D. There are 14 residues in the CDR3. V was pared by 5 bases and J by 0 bases, with 8 bases between. The germline CDR1 and CDR2 sequences are LGHNT and FRNRAP. Here the CDR3 DNA reads TGTGCTAGTGGTATACACCCCTCTGGAAACACCATATATTTT. Its protein is CASGIHPSGNTIYF.

The chain has TRBV28 and TRBJ1-4; 8 bases agree with TRBD1. Trimming took 6 bases from V and 5 from J; bases not matched to a gene: 5. Germline CDR1 reads MDHEN; CDR2 reads SYDVKM. CDR3 size: 14 residues. CDR3 sequence (DNA): TGTGCCAGCAGAATACAGGGGGGAAATGAAAAACTGTTTTTT. Amino acids: CASRIQGGNEKLFF.

J is TRBJ2-7 and V is TRBV9; 7 bases line up with TRBD1. The CDR3 totals 11 residues. The V and J ends lost 7 bases and 6 bases, in that order; junction bases with no gene match: 4. Germline lookup yields CDR1 SGDLS and CDR2 YYNGEE. CDR3 DNA: TGTGCCAGCTCACAGGGGCCCGAGCAGTACTTC. As protein: CASSQGPEQYF. The whole variable domain, remainder taken from reference TRBV9 and TRBJ2-7, is DSGVTQTPKHLITATGQRVTLRCSPRSGDLSVYWYQQSLDQGLQFLIQYYNGEERAKGNILERFSAQQFPDLHSELNLSSLELGDSALYFCASSQGPEQYFGPGTRLTVT.

This chain joins TRBV9 and TRBJ1-6; TRBD1 might be the D (5 bases). There are 15 residues in the CDR3. From germline, CDR1 is SGDLS and CDR2 YYNGEE. V was trimmed by 0 bases and J by 7 bases, leaving 11 bases between them. The CDR3 region has the DNA TGTGCCAGCAGCGTAGGTTTGGACACGAATTCACCCCTCCACTTT. Its translation is CASSVGLDTNSPLHF.

The rearrangement links TRBV10-3 to TRBJ2-1; D is possibly TRBD2 (7 bases). V was clipped by 9 bases and J by 9 bases, with 15 bases between them. CDR1 ENHRY and CDR2 SYGVKD come from the germline V gene. This CDR3 region has 12 residues. The CDR3 bases are TGTGCCATGAAGGGGGGGCAGGGTGAGCAGTTCTTC. It yields the protein CAMKGGQGEQFF.

The chain couples TRBV19 to TRBJ2-5; D is ambiguous. Per the germline V gene, CDR1 is LNHDA and CDR2 is SQIVND (reference sequence). The CDR3 consists of 14 residues. With 3 bases removed from V and 2 bases from J, the gap between germline ends came to 10 bases. CDR3 sequence reads: CASSIGQPQETQYF. The CDR3 DNA follows: TGTGCCAGTAGTATTGGGCAGCCTCAAGAGACCCAGTACTTC.

The table lists this clone with a count of one. CDR3 nucleotide sequence: TGCGCCAGCAGCTTGGGGCACCCTCTCAGTCCCGCCGGGGCCAACGTCCTGACTTTC. Its protein product is CASSLGHPLSPAGANVLTF. The V and J genes are TRBV5-1 and TRBJ2-6; no definite D call. Deletions cut 0 bases from V and 4 bases from J, with 20 bases between. The CDR3 is 19 residues long. Germline CDR1 SGHRS, CDR2 YFSETQ.

The chain is built from TRBV5-1 and TRBJ2-1; D is possibly TRBD2 (5 bases). Germline-derived CDR1 and CDR2 are SGHRS and YFSETQ. The CDR3 runs 16 residues. Trimming shortened V by 1 base and J by 0 bases, and 11 bases separated the two germline ends. The CDR3 DNA follows: TGCGCCAGCAGCTTGCCAGTAGGGAGCTCCTACAATGAGCAGTTCTTC. This gives the protein CASSLPVGSSYNEQFF. The full variable domain, its missing parts supplied by reference TRBV5-1 and TRBJ2-1, is KAGVTQTPRYLIKTRGQQVTLSCSPISGHRSVSWYQQTPGQGLQFLFEYFSETQRNKGNFPGRFSGRQFSNSRSEMNVSTLELGDSALYLCASSLPVGSSYNEQFFGPGTRLTVL.

The chain links TRBV5-4 to TRBJ2-2; tentative D call: TRBD1 (5 bases). V lost 2 bases, J lost 4 bases, and 9 bases lay in between. There are 14 residues in the CDR3. CDR1 is SGHNT and CDR2 is YYREEE in the germline V gene (reference sequence). The CDR3 here is CASSFQGSTGELFF. As DNA, the CDR3 is TGTGCCAGCAGCTTTCAGGGAAGCACCGGGGAGCTGTTTTTT. Using reference TRBV5-4 and TRBJ2-2 for the parts outside the CDR3, the full variable domain is ETGVTQSPTHLIKTRGQQVTLRCSSQSGHNTVSWYQQALGQGPQFIFQYYREEENGRGNFPPRFSGLQFPNYSSELNVNALELDDSALYLCASSFQGSTGELFFGEGSRLTVL.

This rearrangement joins TRBV15 to TRBJ1-2, with 8 nucleotides matching TRBD1. The CDR3 loop spans 13 amino acids. CDR1 and CDR2 (germline): LNHNV, YYDKDF (reference sequence). V lost 5 bases to trimming and J lost 9 bases; unmatched junction nucleotides: 8. This chain's CDR3 is CATSQDRDIRYTF. CDR3 bases: TGTGCCACCAGCCAGGACAGGGATATACGCTACACCTTC.

The V gene is TRBV7-2, the J gene TRBJ1-6; 8 nucleotides align to TRBD1. This CDR3 region has 15 residues. Germline V gene data show CDR1 as SGHTA and CDR2 as FQGNSA. After removal of 0 bases from V and 6 bases from J, the junction contained 1 base not matched to a gene. This CDR3 is CASSLAQGGNSPLHF. As DNA, the CDR3 is TGTGCCAGCAGCTTAGCACAGGGGGGTAATTCACCCCTCCACTTT.

This chain links TRBV4-1 with TRBJ1-5; D call uncertain. With 4 bases removed from V and 5 bases from J, the gap between germline ends came to 9 bases. This CDR3 spans 13 amino acids. Germline V gives CDR1 MGHRA, CDR2 YSYEKL. The chain's CDR3 is CASSLGYDQPQHF. The CDR3 bases are TGCGCCAGCAGCCTCGGGTACGATCAGCCCCAGCATTTT.

The chain links TRBV18 to TRBJ2-7, with D perhaps TRBD1 (5 bases). Trimming took 2 bases from V and 1 from J, leaving 12 bases between them. This CDR3 contains 15 residues. The germline CDR1 and CDR2 sequences are KGHSH and LQKENI. CDR3 sequence (DNA): TGTGCCAGCTCACCATTCAGGGCCGGGTCCTACGAGCAGTACTTC. Its translation: CASSPFRAGSYEQYF. The full variable domain, with the rest looked up from reference TRBV18 and TRBJ2-7, is NAGVMQNPRHLVRRRGQEARLRCSPMKGHSHVYWYRQLPEEGLKFMVYLQKENIIDESGMPKERFSAEFPKEGPSILRIQQVVRGDSAAYFCASSPFRAGSYEQYFGPGTRLTVT.

This chain connects TRBV30 to TRBJ2-4; possibly TRBD1 for D (5 bases). The CDR3 covers 16 residues. Germline CDR1 is GTSNPN and CDR2 is SVGIG (reference sequence). With 0 bases removed from V and 1 base from J, the gap between germline ends came to 13 bases. CDR3 sequence reads: CAWSVGIPGAKNIQYF. The CDR3 region has the DNA TGTGCCTGGAGTGTAGGAATTCCAGGGGCCAAAAACATTCAGTACTTC.

The J gene is TRBJ2-6, the V gene TRBV7-9, with 7 bases that match TRBD1. V was clipped by 0 bases and J by 2 bases; unmatched bases: 4. The CDR3 has 17 residues. Per germline, CDR1 SEHNR and CDR2 FQNEAQ (reference sequence). CDR3 DNA: TGTGCCAGCAGCTTAGCACAGGGGATCACTGGGGCCAACGTCCTGACTTTC. This sequence encodes CASSLAQGITGANVLTF.

The V call is TRBV7-9, the J call TRBJ1-5; D is undetermined. CDR1 is SEHNR and CDR2 is FQNEAQ in the germline V gene (reference sequence). CDR3 length: 12 residues. V gave up 4 bases and J gave up 4 bases, with 5 bases separating them. CDR3 sequence (DNA): TGTGCCAGCAGCTCACAAAATCAGCCCCAGCATTTT. Residues: CASSSQNQPQHF.

This clone occurred a few times. The V gene is TRBV6-5, the J gene TRBJ1-1; 7 nucleotides agree with TRBD1. V shed 5 bases, J shed 6 bases, and the junction held 6 bases outside the gene matches. This CDR3 has 13 amino acids. The germline V gene encodes CDR1 MNHEY and CDR2 SVGAGI. CDR3 nucleotide sequence: TGTGCCAGCAGTAAACCTGGGACAGCTGAAGCTTTCTTT. This sequence encodes CASSKPGTAEAFF.

This chain links TRBV13 with TRBJ2-3; TRBD2 matches 8 bases. Germline assignment: CDR1 PRHDT and CDR2 FYEKMQ (reference sequence). CDR3 size: 14 residues. Trimming cost V 6 bases and J 5 bases; bases outside gene matches: 7. As DNA, the CDR3 is TGTGCCAGCAGGTCGGGGGGGCGGAGAGATACGCAGTATTTT. It is translated as CASRSGGRRDTQYF.

V gene TRBV7-2 combines with J gene TRBJ1-3; D is unresolved. Germline CDR1 and CDR2: SGHTA and FQGNSA. CDR3 size: 15 residues. The V gene lost 5 bases and the J gene lost 2 bases, with 13 bases spanning the gap. Here the CDR3 DNA reads TGTGCCAGCAGCAACCGCGGTGGAGCTGGAAACACCATATATTTT. Protein product: CASSNRGGAGNTIYF.

This chain joins TRBV19 and TRBJ2-7, with TRBD1 as a possible D gene (6 bases). CDR3 length: 14 amino acids. The V end was cut by 0 bases, the J end by 2 bases, with 8 bases between. CDR1 is LNHDA, CDR2 SQIVND, per germline (reference sequence). CDR3 coding DNA: TGTGCCAGTAGTATAGACCAGGGGCCCTACGAGCAGTACTTC. Amino acid sequence: CASSIDQGPYEQYF.

The sample holds a few counts of this clone. CDR3 in amino acids: CASSPNMDRGTYGYTF. The CDR3 DNA follows: TGTGCCAGCTCACCGAATATGGACAGGGGGACCTATGGCTACACCTTC. This chain connects TRBV18 to TRBJ1-2; 10 nucleotides agree with TRBD1. J lost 4 bases, V lost 3 bases, and 8 bases had no gene match. CDR3 length: 16 residues. Germline V gene lookup returns CDR1 KGHSH and CDR2 LQKENI.

The chain joins TRBV15 to TRBJ2-1, with 7 bases aligning to TRBD1. This CDR3 contains 13 residues. The V segment lost 7 bases and the J segment 3 bases; nucleotides outside the gene matches: 3. Per germline, CDR1 LNHNV and CDR2 YYDKDF (reference sequence). The CDR3 reads CATNRDSYNEQFF. CDR3 nucleotide sequence: TGTGCCACCAACCGGGACAGCTACAATGAGCAGTTCTTC.

The V call is TRBV5-1, the J call TRBJ1-6; the match to TRBD1 covers 10 bases. Germline V gene sequence: CDR1 SGHRS, CDR2 YFSETQ. V was clipped by 4 bases and J by 10 bases; unmatched bases: 8. The CDR3 totals 15 residues. CDR3 sequence: CASSTDRGGGSPLHF. The CDR3 coding sequence is TGCGCCAGCAGCACGGACAGGGGGGGAGGATCACCCCTCCACTTT.

The rearrangement links TRBV6-5 to TRBJ1-5; 10 bases fit TRBD1. J was trimmed by 6 bases and V by 6 bases; bases with no gene match: 5. The V gene's germline CDR1 is MNHEY and CDR2 SVGAGI. CDR3 length equals 14 residues. The CDR3 sequence: CASRRQGASQPQHF. The CDR3 DNA is TGTGCCAGCAGACGACAGGGGGCCAGTCAGCCCCAGCATTTT.